This T cell receptor beta chain was identified in a study of blood T cell repertoires in COVID-19. Study as a whole: Donors in the United States, Italy and Spain gave samples during acute or convalescent COVID-19. The analysed material was cDNA or gDNA that came from T cells, B-cell-depleted T cells, or PBMCs.

Original analysis: Amplification from reference gene primers served as the basis for estimated nucleated cell counts. Method: immunoSEQ multiplex PCR; TCRdb's copy keeps in-frame clones and lacks some. D and trimming come from the DNA, and the V and J calls and clone size come from that table. The sample contains around 260,000 clones, approximately 87% of which appear only once. The CDR3 has 12 residues. CDR1 is SGHDT, CDR2 YYEEEE, per germline. A word on this clone: Sequence at one end of the junction differs from germline and may be a read error.

The chain employs TRBV5-6 and TRBJ2-7; D gene ambiguous. Sequenced material: peripheral blood. This receptor was taken from a man aged 60-69 years who had recovered from COVID-19. The DNA for the CDR3 is TGTGCCAGCAGCTACACCTCCTCCGAGCAGTACTTC. This codes for CASSYTSSEQYF.